The sequence of this T cell receptor (beta chain) was determined in a study of blood T cell repertoires in COVID-19. Study background: Some COVID-19 samples were acute and others convalescent; all came from the United States, Italy and Spain. Sample material is recorded as cDNA or gDNA derived from T cells, B-cell-depleted T cells, or PBMCs.

This clone was counted a single time. It was during active infection that Seattle patients were enrolled and then longitudinally followed. Germline V lookup: CDR1 SGHDN, CDR2 FVKESK. With V trimmed by 4 bases and J by 0 bases, 11 bases remained unmatched. This CDR3 is built from 17 residues. Libraries were prepared by immunoSEQ multiplex PCR; TCRdb keeps only in-frame clonotypes and omits some of them. The profile shows some 190,000 clones, approximately 85% of them singletons. The rearrangement joins TRBV14 to TRBJ1-1, with TRBD1 matching over 7 bases. This receptor was identified in an elderly man with COVID-19, enrolled during active disease. The specimen sequenced was peripheral blood. The CDR3 region has the DNA TGTGCCAGCAGCCCGAGGGGGCTTCTTTCTATGAACACTGAAGCTTTCTTT. Translated: CASSPRGLLSMNTEAFF.